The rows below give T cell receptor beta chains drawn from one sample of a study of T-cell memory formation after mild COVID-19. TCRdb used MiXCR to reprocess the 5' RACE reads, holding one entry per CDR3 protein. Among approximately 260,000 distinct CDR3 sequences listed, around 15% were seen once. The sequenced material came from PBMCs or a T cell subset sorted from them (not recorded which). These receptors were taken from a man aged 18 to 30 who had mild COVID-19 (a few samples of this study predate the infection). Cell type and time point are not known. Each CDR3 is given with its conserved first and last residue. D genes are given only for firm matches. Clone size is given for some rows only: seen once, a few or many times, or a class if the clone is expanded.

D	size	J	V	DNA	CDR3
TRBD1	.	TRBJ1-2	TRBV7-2	TGTGCCAGCAGCTTAGGGGGACAGGGCTTTGCCTATGGCTACACCTTC	CASSLGGQGFAYGYTF
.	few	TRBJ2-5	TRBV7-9	TGTGCCAGCAGCATGGGGGGAGGTGTGGCCGAGACCCAGTACTTC	CASSMGGGVAETQYF
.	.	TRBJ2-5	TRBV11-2	TGTGCCAGCAGCTTAGCTTCCGGCTACCCGGTGGAAGAGACCCAGTACTTC	CASSLASGYPVEETQYF
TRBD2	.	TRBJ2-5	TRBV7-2	TGTGCCGGGTTAGCGGGGGGGCTTTTTTTCGGGACCCAGTACTTC	CAGLAGGLFFGTQYF
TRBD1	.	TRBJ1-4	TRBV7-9	TGTGCCAGCAGCCCGTCCCGGGACAGGGAAGGGAGCGAAAAACTGTTTTTT	CASSPSRDREGSEKLFF
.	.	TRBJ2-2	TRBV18	TGTGCCAGCTCACCAGTTCGCTCCGGGGAGCTGTTTTTT	CASSPVRSGELFF
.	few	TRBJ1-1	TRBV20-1	TGCAGTGCTAGAGTAGAGAGGAACACTGAAGCTTTCTTT	CSARVERNTEAFF
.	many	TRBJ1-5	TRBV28	TGTGCCAGCAGTTCGCGACCGGCACAGGAGCCCCAGCATTTT	CASSSRPAQEPQHF
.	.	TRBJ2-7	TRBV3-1	TGTGCCAGCAGCCAATTTCCCAGGATCGCCTACGAGCAGTACTTC	CASSQFPRIAYEQYF
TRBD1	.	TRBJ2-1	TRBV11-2	TGTGCCAGCAGCGTAACAGGGGAATACCCCTACAATGAGCAGTTCTTC	CASSVTGEYPYNEQFF
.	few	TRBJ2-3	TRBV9	TGTGCCAGCAGCGTAGAACTCCAACCCACAGATACGCAGTATTTT	CASSVELQPTDTQYF
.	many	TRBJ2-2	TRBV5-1	TGCGCCAGCAGCTTGGGGGTGCACGGGGAGCTGTTTTTT	CASSLGVHGELFF
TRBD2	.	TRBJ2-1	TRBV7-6	TGTGCCAGCAGCTTAGCCGCTTCCTCGACTAGCGGGGGTCACAATGAGCAGTTCTTC	CASSLAASSTSGGHNEQFF
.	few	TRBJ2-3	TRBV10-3	TGTGCCATCAGTGAGTCGCGGGGACGAGCCACAGATACGCAGTATTTT	CAISESRGRATDTQYF
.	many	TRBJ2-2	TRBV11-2	TGTGCCAGCAGCCCTCCCGGGGAGCTGTTTTTT	CASSPPGELFF
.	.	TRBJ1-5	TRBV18	TGTGCCAGCTCCGAGGGGAATAGCAATCAGCCCCAGCATTTT	CASSEGNSNQPQHF
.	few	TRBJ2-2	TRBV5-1	TGCGCCAGCACATTCCACACGAACACCGGGGAGCTGTTTTTT	CASTFHTNTGELFF
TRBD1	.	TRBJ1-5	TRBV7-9	TGTGCCAGCAGTCGGACAGGCAAAGATCAGCCCCAGCATTTT	CASSRTGKDQPQHF
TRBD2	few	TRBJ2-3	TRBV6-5	TGTGCCAGCAGTCACCGGGTGCGGGGGTCGGATACGCAGTATTTT	CASSHRVRGSDTQYF
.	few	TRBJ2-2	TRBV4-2	TGTGCCAGCAGCCAAGATAGGGGGGCCTACGGGGAGCTGTTTTTT	CASSQDRGAYGELFF
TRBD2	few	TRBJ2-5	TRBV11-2	TGTGCCAGCAGCCGACTAGCGGGGGACCTTCAAGAGACCCAGTACTTC	CASSRLAGDLQETQYF
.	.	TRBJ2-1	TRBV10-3	TGTGCCATCAGTGAGTCTAGGGTTACTGGGAATGAGCAGTTCTTC	CAISESRVTGNEQFF